Shown below are 25 T cell receptor beta chains from a single sample sequenced in a study of shared clonotypes between healthy human individuals. Libraries were prepared by immunoSEQ multiplex PCR; TCRdb keeps only in-frame clonotypes and omits some of them. The sample lists approximately 1.9 million clones; just over 90% were seen once. Naive-designated CD8 cells lacked CD45RO, were positively enriched for CCR7, and omitted terminally differentiated effector memory CD45RA+ cells. Material for sequencing was naive CD8+ T cells from PBMCs. Receptor source: a man between 18 and 35 years old in good health. Some clones in this sample may be carry-over from other donors' samples.

The rearrangement links TRBV5-4 to TRBJ2-1, with D perhaps matching TRBD1 or TRBD2 (5 bases each). Germline values: CDR1 SGHNT, CDR2 YYREEE (reference sequence). V was shortened by 4 bases and J by 6 bases, with 8 bases between the two germline ends. CDR3 length: 12 amino acids. The CDR3 DNA follows: TGTGCCAGCAGCCGGGACGGCAATGAGCAGTTCTTC. Its translation: CASSRDGNEQFF.

Notes on this clone: This sample includes further DNA sequences coding for the same CDR3. V gene TRBV27 combines with J gene TRBJ2-7, with D perhaps TRBD1 (5 bases). The CDR3 has 15 residues. V was clipped by 0 bases and J by 0 bases, with 9 bases between them. CDR1 is MNHEY, CDR2 SMNVEV, per germline (reference sequence). The CDR3 loop reads CASSLSQGSSYEQYF. CDR3 sequence (DNA): TGTGCCAGCAGTTTATCCCAGGGTAGCTCCTACGAGCAGTACTTC.

The chain recombines TRBV6-5 with TRBJ2-7, with D possibly TRBD2 on 7 matching bases. From germline, CDR1 is MNHEY and CDR2 SVGAGI. The ends were cut back, 6 bases at V and 1 base at J, with 16 bases in the middle. This CDR3 comprises 15 residues. The CDR3 loop is CASSERGAGSYEQYF. The CDR3 DNA follows: TGTGCCAGCAGCGAACGGGGGGCCGGATCCTACGAGCAGTACTTC.

The gene calls are TRBV29-1 and TRBJ2-1, with D possibly matching TRBD2 (5 bases). Trimming removed 6 bases from V and 8 bases from J, with 26 bases in between. Germline CDR1 and CDR2: SQVTM and ANQGSEA. This CDR3 is built from 16 residues. The CDR3 DNA sequence: TGCAGCGTCCAAAACAAACTGGAGGTTATAACGGATGAGCAGTTCTTC. The encoded protein is CSVQNKLEVITDEQFF.

V and J are TRBV19 and TRBJ2-7; D not certain. The CDR3 length is 12 residues. Germline CDR1 reads LNHDA; CDR2 reads SQIVND (reference sequence). The V gene lost 9 bases and the J gene lost 1 base, with 10 bases spanning the gap. The CDR3 protein is CASGDKSYEQYF. Written as DNA, the CDR3 is TGTGCCAGCGGAGACAAATCCTACGAGCAGTACTTC.

This chain links TRBV27 with TRBJ2-7; tentatively, D is TRBD1 (6 bases). Germline V gene data show CDR1 as MNHEY and CDR2 as SMNVEV (reference sequence). The CDR3 spans 14 residues. Trimming stripped 4 bases from V and 7 bases from J, with 17 bases between. The CDR3 DNA follows: TGTGCCAGCAGTTCAACCGGGACAAATGAGGAGCAGTACTTC. Translation: CASSSTGTNEEQYF.

The chain recombines TRBV15 with TRBJ2-1, with unresolved D. Deletions cut 0 bases from V and 10 bases from J, with 19 bases between. Germline V gene data show CDR1 as LNHNV and CDR2 as YYDKDF (reference sequence). The CDR3 spans 16 residues. This CDR3 is CATSRDKGKAMKEQFF. The CDR3 bases are TGTGCCACCAGCAGAGATAAAGGTAAGGCTATGAAGGAGCAGTTCTTC.

This sequence joins TRBV19 and TRBJ1-2; 7 bases are shared with TRBD1. V shed 6 bases and J 3 bases; nucleotides not matched to a gene: 13. Germline lookup yields CDR1 LNHDA and CDR2 SQIVND (reference sequence). The CDR3 extends over 16 amino acids. The CDR3 sequence: CASSQFGTEDDYGYTF. CDR3 DNA: TGTGCCAGTAGCCAATTCGGGACAGAGGACGACTATGGCTACACCTTC.

The chain is built from TRBV10-3 and TRBJ2-3, with D maybe TRBD1 (5 bases). CDR1 and CDR2 from the germline V gene are ENHRY and SYGVKD. The CDR3 runs to 17 residues. V dropped 0 bases and J dropped 3 bases, with 16 bases sitting between them. The CDR3 protein is CAISESRTLKATDTQYF. DNA of the CDR3: TGTGCCATCAGTGAGTCTAGGACACTTAAAGCAACAGATACGCAGTATTTT.

This chain connects TRBV5-1 to TRBJ1-5; 9 nucleotides align to TRBD1. The CDR3 is made up of 16 amino acids. The germline V gene has CDR1 SGHRS and CDR2 YFSETQ. Trimming cost V 9 bases and J 5 bases; bases outside gene matches: 15. DNA for the CDR3: TGCGCCACTACGCACAGGGGGCTCGGTTACTATCAGCCCCAGCATTTT. It specifies CATTHRGLGYYQPQHF.

The genes are TRBV7-8 and TRBJ2-3; 8 bases map to TRBD2. Germline CDR1 SGHVS, CDR2 FQNEAQ. The CDR3 contains 15 residues. V was pared by 5 bases and J by 3 bases, with 7 bases of the junction left unmatched. As DNA, the CDR3 is TGTGCCAGCAGCCTGAGAGCGGGAGAGACAGATACGCAGTATTTT. Translated: CASSLRAGETDTQYF.

The gene calls are TRBV29-1 and TRBJ2-2; TRBD2 matches 11 bases. This CDR3 is 14 amino acids long. Germline V gene lookup returns CDR1 SQVTM and CDR2 ANQGSEA. Losses at the gene ends were 6 bases for V and 6 bases for J; bases not matched to a gene: 6. CDR3 residues: CSVPSTSGAGELFF. CDR3 DNA: TGCAGCGTCCCCTCGACTAGCGGGGCCGGGGAGCTGTTTTTT.

The chain combines TRBV2 with TRBJ2-5; the match to TRBD2 covers 12 bases. The CDR3 is 17 residues long. Trimming removed 4 bases from V and 1 base from J; junction bases left unmatched: 7. CDR1 and CDR2 from the germline V gene are SNHLY and FYNNEI. CDR3 region: CASSGLAGGLGQETQYF. The CDR3 DNA is TGTGCCAGCAGTGGTCTAGCGGGAGGGCTCGGCCAAGAGACCCAGTACTTC. The variable domain in full, completed from reference TRBV2 and TRBJ2-5, reads EPEVTQTPSHQVTQMGQEVILRCVPISNHLYFYWYRQILGQKVEFLVSFYNNEISEKSEIFDDQFSVERPDGSNFTLKIRSTKLEDSAMYFCASSGLAGGLGQETQYFGPGTRLLVL.

This clone came up once. The rearrangement joins TRBV6-5 to TRBJ2-2; D not certain. Trimming cost V 9 bases and J 6 bases, with 8 bases left between them. Germline V gene data show CDR1 as MNHEY and CDR2 as SVGAGI. The CDR3 sequence is 11 residues long. CDR3 sequence (DNA): TGTGCCAGTAGAATCTCCGGGGAGCTGTTTTTT. Protein sequence: CASRISGELFF.

V gene TRBV7-8 combines with J gene TRBJ2-3; 11 positions agree with TRBD2. The length of the CDR3 is 16 residues. V lost 5 bases to trimming and J lost 0 bases; unmatched junction nucleotides: 4. CDR1 SGHVS and CDR2 FQNEAQ come from the germline V gene. CDR3 loop: CASSPRLAGSTDTQYF. The CDR3 region has the DNA TGTGCCAGCAGCCCCCGACTAGCGGGGAGCACAGATACGCAGTATTTT.

The V and J genes are TRBV5-6 and TRBJ2-3, with D possibly TRBD2 on 5 matching bases. Germline V gives CDR1 SGHDT, CDR2 YYEEEE. This CDR3 comprises 12 residues. The V gene lost 4 bases and the J gene lost 13 bases, with 16 bases spanning the gap. The CDR3 loop reads CASSPAGSKEYF. Here the CDR3 DNA reads TGTGCCAGCAGCCCGGCGGGCAGTAAGGAGTATTTT.

In this sample, this clone turned up once. This chain links TRBV5-1 with TRBJ2-1, with TRBD1 identical over 7 bases. The CDR3 totals 16 residues. V dropped 4 bases and J dropped 0; count of bases not matched to a gene: 7. CDR1 is SGHRS and CDR2 is YFSETQ in the germline V gene. CDR3 DNA sequence: TGCGCCAGCAGCCCGATTACAGGGGTCTCCTACAATGAGCAGTTCTTC. Translating gives CASSPITGVSYNEQFF.

The genes are TRBV6-6 and TRBJ2-7; D is unclear. With 7 bases removed from V and 5 bases from J, the gap between germline ends came to 12 bases. Germline CDR1 MNHNY, CDR2 SVGAGI (reference sequence). The CDR3 totals 12 residues. The CDR3 reads CASTSVQDEQYF. In nucleotides, the CDR3 is TGTGCCAGCACGAGTGTGCAGGACGAGCAGTACTTC.

This CDR3 reads CASSFRGPGNQPQHF. The CDR3 DNA sequence: TGTGCCAGCAGTTTTAGGGGTCCGGGCAATCAGCCCCAGCATTTT. This chain uses TRBV27 with TRBJ1-5; possibly TRBD1 for D (5 bases). V was clipped by 3 bases and J by 2 bases, with 11 bases between them. The germline V gene has CDR1 MNHEY and CDR2 SMNVEV (reference sequence). The CDR3 sequence is 15 residues long.

As to this clone: Other nucleotide sequences in the sample specify the same CDR3. The chain carries TRBV7-2 and TRBJ2-7; D ambiguous. With 4 bases removed from V and 2 bases from J, the gap between germline ends came to 3 bases. The germline V gene has CDR1 SGHTA and CDR2 FQGNSA. The CDR3 covers 11 residues. CDR3 sequence reads: CASSSTYEQYF. CDR3 sequence (DNA): TGTGCCAGCAGCTCTACCTACGAGCAGTACTTC.

The chain has TRBV19 and TRBJ2-2, with TRBD1 matching over 8 bases. The CDR3 totals 15 residues. Looked up from germline, CDR1 is LNHDA and CDR2 is SQIVND (reference sequence). Germline trimming cut 3 bases from V and 6 bases from J; bases unmatched to any gene: 6. For the CDR3, the DNA is TGTGCCAGTAGTATCAGACAGGGGATCCCCGGGGAGCTGTTTTTT. This encodes CASSIRQGIPGELFF.

The gene calls are TRBV28 and TRBJ2-1; the match to TRBD2 covers 7 bases. V shed 2 bases, J shed 10 bases, and the junction held 5 bases outside the gene matches. Germline V lookup: CDR1 MDHEN, CDR2 SYDVKM. This CDR3 is built from 13 residues. The CDR3 here is CASSLTGGLEQFF. In DNA, the CDR3 is TGTGCCAGCAGTTTAACCGGGGGGTTAGAGCAGTTCTTC.

The chain combines TRBV11-2 with TRBJ2-4, with TRBD2 matching over 7 bases. The V gene end was trimmed by 1 base and the J gene end by 0 bases; junction bases not matched to a gene: 6. CDR3 length: 17 amino acids. Germline V lookup: CDR1 SGHAT, CDR2 FQNNGV. CDR3 amino acids: CASSLGSSGLAKNIQYF. CDR3 DNA: TGTGCCAGCAGCTTAGGTTCTAGCGGATTAGCCAAAAACATTCAGTACTTC.

This rearrangement joins TRBV5-8 to TRBJ1-5, with no clear D. The V end was cut by 0 bases, the J end by 1 base, with 14 bases between. The CDR3 has 17 amino acids. Germline values: CDR1 SGHTS, CDR2 YDEGEE. DNA of the CDR3: TGTGCCAGCAGCTTGGGAGTCCTCCCTTGGAGCAATCAGCCCCAGCATTTT. Its translation is CASSLGVLPWSNQPQHF.

This clone appeared once. The rearrangement joins TRBV19 to TRBJ1-1, with D perhaps matching TRBD1 (5 bases). V dropped 5 bases and J dropped 0 bases, with 16 bases sitting between them. CDR1 is LNHDA, CDR2 SQIVND, per germline (reference sequence). The length of the CDR3 is 16 residues. CDR3 sequence: CASSFLLGVLNTEAFF. The CDR3 DNA follows: TGTGCCAGTAGTTTCCTCTTGGGGGTGTTGAACACTGAAGCTTTCTTT.